The 7 T cell receptor beta chains below come from one sample, sequenced in a study of cytomegalovirus exposure and HLA in healthy donors. Clones were sequenced by immunoSEQ multiplex PCR, and TCRdb holds only the in-frame ones, with some missing. The sample yields 99,000 or so clones, 86% seen once. The sequenced material came from PBMCs. All receptors derive from a woman between 18 and 29 years old in good health and CMV-seropositive.

This clone is a singleton in its sample. The chain has TRBV15 and TRBJ2-7; TRBD1 matches 9 bases. The CDR3 consists of 15 residues. Germline CDR1 reads LNHNV; CDR2 reads YYDKDF (reference sequence). The V and J ends lost 1 base and 6 bases, in that order; junction bases with no gene match: 7. The CDR3 DNA follows: TGTGCCACCAGCAGAGCGGGACAGGGTAGGGTCGAGCAGTACTTC. Amino acids: CATSRAGQGRVEQYF.

This clone has a handful of counts. The chain combines TRBV14 with TRBJ2-1; no reliable D call. The V end was cut by 4 bases, the J end by 6 bases, with 16 bases between. The CDR3 has 15 residues. Germline values: CDR1 SGHDN, CDR2 FVKESK. This CDR3 is CASSLFGLYVNEQFF. DNA for the CDR3: TGTGCCAGCAGCCTTTTTGGGCTTTATGTCAATGAGCAGTTCTTC. Full variable domain (missing parts from reference TRBV14 and TRBJ2-1): EAGVTQFPSHSVIEKGQTVTLRCDPISGHDNLYWYRRVMGKEIKFLLHFVKESKQDESGMPNNRFLAERTGGTYSTLKVQPAELEDSGVYFCASSLFGLYVNEQFFGPGTRLTVL.

This chain joins TRBV7-8 and TRBJ2-1, with 8 bases matching TRBD1. This CDR3 is 16 amino acids long. After removal of 4 bases from V and 2 bases from J, the junction contained 7 bases not matched to a gene. Germline loops: CDR1 SGHVS, CDR2 FQNEAQ. The CDR3 spells CASSSGDRGPYNEQFF. The DNA of the CDR3 is TGTGCCAGCAGCTCGGGAGACAGGGGACCCTACAATGAGCAGTTCTTC.

The chain couples TRBV27 to TRBJ1-1, with a tentative D call TRBD1 (5 bases). The germline V gene encodes CDR1 MNHEY and CDR2 SMNVEV (reference sequence). V shed 7 bases and J shed 3 bases, with 12 bases lying between them. The CDR3 has 13 residues. The CDR3 protein is CASNKWGDTEAFF. The CDR3 DNA reads as TGTGCCAGCAATAAGTGGGGGGACACTGAAGCTTTCTTT.

The J gene is TRBJ2-5, the V gene TRBV9; 9 bases fit TRBD2. V gave up 2 bases and J gave up 2 bases; unmatched junction bases: 7. The CDR3 is made up of 16 amino acids. Germline V gene lookup returns CDR1 SGDLS and CDR2 YYNGEE. The CDR3 sequence is CASSVGGGRGQETQYF. Here the CDR3 DNA reads TGTGCCAGCAGCGTGGGCGGCGGGAGGGGACAAGAGACCCAGTACTTC. Filled out from reference TRBV9 and TRBJ2-5, the complete variable domain reads DSGVTQTPKHLITATGQRVTLRCSPRSGDLSVYWYQQSLDQGLQFLIQYYNGEERAKGNILERFSAQQFPDLHSELNLSSLELGDSALYFCASSVGGGRGQETQYFGPGTRLLVL.

The CDR3 here is CSARDQEKLFF. In DNA, the CDR3 is TGCAGTGCTAGAGATCAAGAAAAACTGTTTTTT. The V and J genes are TRBV20-1 and TRBJ1-4, with D unclear. In germline, CDR1 is DFQATT, CDR2 SNEGSKA (reference sequence). This CDR3 region has 11 residues. V was pared by 0 bases and J by 8 bases, with 4 bases between.

This chain joins TRBV29-1 and TRBJ2-3, with 10 bases aligning to TRBD1. Germline CDR1 and CDR2: SQVTM and ANQGSEA. Losses at the gene ends were 8 bases for V and 5 bases for J; bases not matched to a gene: 10. The CDR3 has 14 amino acids. CDR3 sequence: CSIRQGAPRDTQYF. CDR3 in DNA: TGCAGCATCCGACAGGGGGCTCCCCGAGATACGCAGTATTTT.